The 27 T cell receptor beta chains below all came from one sample that was sequenced in a study of T cells in Graves' hyperthyroidism and ophthalmopathy. RNA transcripts provided the source from which TCR beta CDR3 regions were amplified. Initially, a first-round RT-PCR of the TCR CDR3 employed the HTBI primer set. TCRdb itself ran the multiplex PCR reads through MiXCR, one entry per CDR3 protein. The sample holds 450,000 to 650,000 distinct CDR3 sequences, 17% seen once. Sequencing was carried out using blood. Every receptor here comes from a young woman with Graves' ophthalmopathy.

The J gene is TRBJ1-2, the V gene TRBV30, with a possible D match to TRBD1 (5 bases). The V end was cut by 1 base, the J end by 4 bases, with 7 bases between. This CDR3 region has 12 residues. Germline-derived CDR1 and CDR2 are GTSNPN and SVGIG (reference sequence). The CDR3 region is CAWSGDRYGYTF. DNA for the CDR3: TGTGCCTGGAGTGGGGACCGCTATGGCTACACCTTC.

The chain employs TRBV10-3 and TRBJ1-2; D is possibly TRBD1 (6 bases). Between the trimmed V and J ends, which lost 9 bases and 2 bases, there was a span of 16 bases. CDR1 and CDR2 from the germline V gene are ENHRY and SYGVKD. The CDR3 contains 14 residues. The DNA for the CDR3 is TGTGCCATTGCCTCCGACAGGTCAAACTATGGCTACACCTTC. Its protein is CAIASDRSNYGYTF.

V is TRBV12-5 and J is TRBJ1-5; no clear D. V was trimmed by 7 bases and J by 5 bases, leaving 6 bases between them. CDR1 and CDR2 (germline): LGHNT, FRNRAP. This CDR3 contains 11 residues. The CDR3 loop is CASAYDQPQHF. The CDR3 DNA follows: TGTGCTAGTGCCTATGATCAGCCCCAGCATTTT.

This clonotype has a handful of counts. The chain employs TRBV7-9 and TRBJ2-1; tentatively, D is TRBD1 or TRBD2 (6 bases each). The germline V gene has CDR1 SEHNR and CDR2 FQNEAQ (reference sequence). Trimming took off 5 bases at V and 12 bases at J, with 11 bases between the two ends. The CDR3 contains 11 residues. The DNA of the CDR3 is TGTGCCAGCAGCCCCGAGGGGGGGCAGTTCTTC. Amino acids: CASSPEGGQFF.

A single count supports this clonotype. The CDR3 region has the DNA TGTGCCAGCAGCCAAGATTGGGGTAGTGCAACTAATGAAAAACTGTTTTTT. Its translation is CASSQDWGSATNEKLFF. The rearrangement links TRBV4-2 to TRBJ1-4, with D unclear. CDR3 size: 17 residues. The germline CDR1 and CDR2 sequences are LGHNA and YNFKEQ. Trimming took off 0 bases at V and 0 bases at J, with 11 bases between the two ends.

This clonotype was observed a handful of times. The chain couples TRBV4-1 to TRBJ2-7; 9 nucleotides line up with TRBD2. This CDR3 is 16 amino acids long. CDR1 MGHRA and CDR2 YSYEKL come from the germline V gene. V gave up 0 bases and J gave up 4 bases; unmatched junction bases: 7. CDR3: CASSQDEGLARYEQYF. Here the CDR3 DNA reads TGCGCCAGCAGCCAAGACGAAGGACTAGCGCGTTACGAGCAGTACTTC.

In its sample, this clonotype was seen many times. The genes are TRBV13 and TRBJ1-1; a possible D gene is TRBD1 (6 bases). Germline CDR1 and CDR2: PRHDT and FYEKMQ (reference sequence). The CDR3 has 14 residues. Trimming took 5 bases from V and 7 from J, leaving 17 bases between them. CDR3 amino acids: CASSPTGTSFEAFF. The CDR3 region has the DNA TGTGCCAGCAGCCCGACCGGGACAAGCTTTGAAGCTTTCTTT.

In its sample, this clonotype was seen many times. This rearrangement joins TRBV7-8 to TRBJ2-1; 9 nucleotides align to TRBD2. The CDR3 is made up of 15 amino acids. The germline gives CDR1 SGHVS, CDR2 FQNEAQ. After removal of 5 bases from V and 5 bases from J, the junction contained 7 bases not matched to a gene. CDR3 region: CASSRVAGVHNEQFF. The DNA of the CDR3 is TGTGCCAGCAGCCGGGTAGCGGGAGTACACAATGAGCAGTTCTTC.

This clonotype has at least ten counts. The rearrangement joins TRBV30 to TRBJ2-5; 8 bases line up with TRBD1. Trimming removed 1 base from V and 4 bases from J; junction bases left unmatched: 2. This CDR3 has 13 residues. In germline, CDR1 is GTSNPN, CDR2 SVGIG (reference sequence). The CDR3 spells CAWSGTGRETQYF. In nucleotides, the CDR3 is TGTGCCTGGAGTGGGACAGGGCGAGAGACCCAGTACTTC.

Ten or more counts support this clonotype. The rearrangement uses TRBV10-3 and TRBJ2-7; 11 nucleotides line up with TRBD1. The CDR3 covers 14 residues. Germline lookup yields CDR1 ENHRY and CDR2 SYGVKD. V dropped 9 bases and J dropped 5; count of bases not matched to a gene: 9. This CDR3 is CAMSGQGAPNEQYF. CDR3 DNA sequence: TGTGCCATGAGCGGACAGGGGGCGCCCAACGAGCAGTACTTC.

The chain recombines TRBV15 with TRBJ2-1; perhaps D is TRBD1 or TRBD2 (6 bases each). This CDR3 contains 14 residues. Trimming shortened V by 7 bases and J by 7 bases, and 17 bases separated the two germline ends. CDR1 and CDR2 (germline): LNHNV, YYDKDF (reference sequence). As DNA, the CDR3 is TGTGCCACCAACCCAAATGGAGGGGGTAATGAGCAGTTCTTC. Translated: CATNPNGGGNEQFF.

This clonotype has only a few counts. The gene calls are TRBV19 and TRBJ1-1, with 10 positions matching TRBD1. This CDR3 is 14 amino acids long. CDR1 and CDR2 from the germline V gene are LNHDA and SQIVND (reference sequence). After removal of 7 bases from V and 5 bases from J, the junction contained 7 bases not matched to a gene. The CDR3 DNA follows: TGTGCCAGTACATCCGGGACAGGGGTTACTGAAGCTTTCTTT. Protein product: CASTSGTGVTEAFF. The full variable domain, its missing parts supplied by reference TRBV19 and TRBJ1-1, is DGGITQSPKYLFRKEGQNVTLSCEQNLNHDAMYWYRQDPGQGLRLIYYSQIVNDFQKGDIAEGYSVSREKKESFPLTVTSAQKNPTAFYLCASTSGTGVTEAFFGQGTRLTVV.

The chain uses TRBV20-1 and TRBJ2-1; 11 nucleotides line up with TRBD2. The length of the CDR3 is 15 residues. V lost 2 bases and J lost 2; bases outside the gene matches: 2. Germline assignment: CDR1 DFQATT and CDR2 SNEGSKA (reference sequence). CDR3 nucleotides: TGCAGTGCTAGATATAGCGGGAGGGCCTACAATGAGCAGTTCTTC. Translation: CSARYSGRAYNEQFF.

This sequence joins TRBV10-3 and TRBJ2-7; maybe TRBD1 (5 bases). Trimming pared 1 base from V and 6 bases from J, leaving 7 bases between. CDR3 length: 12 residues. Per germline, CDR1 ENHRY and CDR2 SYGVKD. The chain's CDR3 is CAISEWGFEQYF. The DNA of the CDR3 is TGTGCCATCAGTGAGTGGGGCTTCGAGCAGTACTTC.

This clonotype was observed a handful of times. The chain has TRBV27 and TRBJ1-2, with 9 positions matching TRBD1. Germline assignment: CDR1 MNHEY and CDR2 SMNVEV (reference sequence). The V gene end was trimmed by 11 bases and the J gene end by 8 bases; junction bases not matched to a gene: 9. The CDR3 is made up of 12 amino acids. The CDR3 DNA reads TGTGCCGCAGCATCGACAGGGGGGGGCTACACCTTC. Translating it yields CAAASTGGGYTF.

The chain has TRBV4-3 and TRBJ1-4; 8 nucleotides line up with TRBD1. Germline values: CDR1 LGHNA, CDR2 YSLEER. CDR3 size: 18 residues. V was clipped by 0 bases and J by 8 bases; unmatched bases: 14. CDR3 coding DNA: TGCGCCAGCAGCCAAGATTTAGGGAGAGGACAGGGAAGCGAAAAACTGTTTTTT. Translation gives CASSQDLGRGQGSEKLFF.

This clonotype has a count of ten or more. The chain couples TRBV6-1 to TRBJ2-7, with TRBD2 matching 7 bases. V shed 11 bases, J shed 1 base, and the junction held 8 bases outside the gene matches. The CDR3 consists of 13 residues. CDR1 is MNHNS and CDR2 is SASEGT in the germline V gene. The CDR3 spells CAVRLAPSYEQYF. In nucleotides, the CDR3 is TGTGCCGTCCGACTAGCTCCTTCCTACGAGCAGTACTTC.

There are many counts of this clonotype. J is TRBJ1-3 and V is TRBV11-2; D gene ambiguous. The ends were cut back, 3 bases at V and 2 bases at J, with 5 bases in the middle. The CDR3 extends over 13 amino acids. The germline V gene encodes CDR1 SGHAT and CDR2 FQNNGV. The CDR3 is CASSFGAGNTIYF. The CDR3 coding sequence is TGTGCCAGCAGCTTTGGAGCTGGAAACACCATATATTTT.

The genes are TRBV6-1 and TRBJ1-1; D is uncertain. The V end lost 10 bases, the J end lost 1 base, and 16 bases lay between the germline ends. This CDR3 is 14 amino acids long. CDR1 and CDR2 (germline): MNHNS, SASEGT. The CDR3 sequence is CATYLAEGNTEAFF. The CDR3 DNA reads as TGTGCCACCTACCTAGCCGAGGGGAACACTGAAGCTTTCTTT.

The rearrangement links TRBV6-1 to TRBJ2-1, with 7 bases that match TRBD2. The germline V gene encodes CDR1 MNHNS and CDR2 SASEGT. J was trimmed by 0 bases and V by 0 bases; bases with no gene match: 5. The CDR3 is 17 residues long. CDR3 amino acids: CASSEAPGGSSYNEQFF. The CDR3 DNA reads as TGTGCCAGCAGTGAAGCCCCTGGCGGGAGCTCCTACAATGAGCAGTTCTTC.

This clonotype was counted many times. V and J are TRBV28 and TRBJ2-7; unclear D gene. Looked up from germline, CDR1 is MDHEN and CDR2 is SYDVKM. The CDR3 spans 11 residues. V dropped 10 bases and J dropped 4 bases, with 11 bases sitting between them. This chain's CDR3 is CATLFGYEQYF. The DNA of the CDR3 is TGTGCCACCTTATTTGGTTACGAGCAGTACTTC.

The V gene is TRBV12-3 or TRBV12-4, the J gene TRBJ1-6, with 7 bases aligning to TRBD1. CDR3 length: 19 residues. The J segment lost 2 bases and the V segment lost 7 bases, leaving 17 bases of the junction unmatched. CDR3 bases: TGTGCCAGCACCCTTCGTACCCTACAGGGGAGGACCTATAATTCACCCCTCCACTTT. This codes for CASTLRTLQGRTYNSPLHF.

This chain links TRBV20-1 with TRBJ2-7; possible D gene TRBD2, 5 bases. V was pared by 3 bases and J by 3 bases, with 12 bases between. The CDR3 totals 13 residues. The germline V gene has CDR1 DFQATT and CDR2 SNEGSKA (reference sequence). CDR3 protein: CSASGTRDYEQYF. The CDR3 DNA reads TGCAGTGCTAGTGGAACGAGGGACTACGAGCAGTACTTC.

The CDR3 DNA sequence: TGTGCCAGCAGCCAGACCCCCGACTTCCCCTACGAGCAGTACTTC. It translates to CASSQTPDFPYEQYF. The chain carries TRBV11-2 and TRBJ2-7, with D unclear. CDR1 and CDR2 (germline): SGHAT, FQNNGV. The CDR3 spans 15 residues. V lost 5 bases and J 2 bases, leaving 16 bases between the germline ends.

This clonotype came up a few times. The V and J genes are TRBV20-1 and TRBJ2-1, with TRBD1 matching 8 bases. This CDR3 comprises 14 residues. Trimming at V came to 5 bases and at J to 3 bases, leaving 6 bases not matched to a gene. Germline V CDR1 and CDR2: DFQATT, SNEGSKA (reference sequence). CDR3 sequence: CSAGTGTNYNEQFF. CDR3 sequence (DNA): TGCAGTGCTGGGACAGGCACCAACTACAATGAGCAGTTCTTC.

This clonotype has at least ten counts. This chain joins TRBV20-1 and TRBJ1-1, with 11 bases identical to TRBD1. Trimming took 5 bases from V and 5 from J; bases not matched to a gene: 13. The CDR3 loop spans 16 amino acids. Germline values: CDR1 DFQATT, CDR2 SNEGSKA (reference sequence). The CDR3: CSALRPGQGVGTEAFF. As DNA, the CDR3 is TGCAGTGCTCTCCGTCCGGGACAGGGGGTTGGAACTGAAGCTTTCTTT.

This clonotype occurred a few times. The V gene is TRBV11-2, the J gene TRBJ2-5; 9 bases line up with TRBD2. Germline CDR1 and CDR2: SGHAT and FQNNGV. The trim removed 1 base at V and 4 bases at J, leaving 4 bases unmatched. CDR3 length: 15 amino acids. The CDR3 region is CASSLVAGAGETQYF. Here the CDR3 DNA reads TGTGCCAGCAGCTTAGTAGCGGGGGCGGGAGAGACCCAGTACTTC.